Listed here is a single T cell receptor (beta chain). Per the authors' pipeline: The assay estimated nucleated cells by amplifying reference gene primers. Profiled with immunoSEQ multiplex PCR; TCRdb holds only in-frame clones, not every one. V and J calls plus clone size are reproduced from that table; the DNA served to infer D and trimming. In the table there are fewer than 120,000 clones, under 75% of which are singletons. This specimen comes from a study of blood T cell repertoires in COVID-19. Looking at the study overall: T cells, B-cell-depleted T cells, or PBMCs provided the cDNA or gDNA that served as material.

The clonotype was recovered from a woman aged 55-75 years with acute or convalescent COVID-19. The source material was peripheral blood.

CDR3 nucleotide sequence: TGTGCCAGCAGCGAATTAGACGACAGGGGCCATGGCTACACCTTC. Protein product: CASSELDDRGHGYTF. This chain links TRBV9 with TRBJ1-2; TRBD1 matches at 8 bases. CDR3 length: 15 amino acids. Trimming removed 3 bases from V and 6 bases from J; junction bases left unmatched: 10. Germline loops: CDR1 SGDLS, CDR2 YYNGEE.